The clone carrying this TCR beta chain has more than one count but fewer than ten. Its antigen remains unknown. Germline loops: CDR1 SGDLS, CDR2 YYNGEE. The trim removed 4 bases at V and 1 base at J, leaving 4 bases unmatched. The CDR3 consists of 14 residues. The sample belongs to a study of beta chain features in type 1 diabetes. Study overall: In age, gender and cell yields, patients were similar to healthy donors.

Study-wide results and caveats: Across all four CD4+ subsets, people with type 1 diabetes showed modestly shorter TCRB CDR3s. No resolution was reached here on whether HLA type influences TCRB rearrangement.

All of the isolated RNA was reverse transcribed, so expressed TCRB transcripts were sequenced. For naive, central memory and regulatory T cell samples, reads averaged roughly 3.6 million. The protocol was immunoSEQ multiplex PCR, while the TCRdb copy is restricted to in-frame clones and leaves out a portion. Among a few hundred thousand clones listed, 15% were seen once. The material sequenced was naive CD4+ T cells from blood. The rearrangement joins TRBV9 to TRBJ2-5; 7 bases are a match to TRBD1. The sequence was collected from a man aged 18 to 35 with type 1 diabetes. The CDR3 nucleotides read TGTGCCAGCAGCATATCAGGGGGCCAAGAGACCCAGTACTTC. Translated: CASSISGGQETQYF.